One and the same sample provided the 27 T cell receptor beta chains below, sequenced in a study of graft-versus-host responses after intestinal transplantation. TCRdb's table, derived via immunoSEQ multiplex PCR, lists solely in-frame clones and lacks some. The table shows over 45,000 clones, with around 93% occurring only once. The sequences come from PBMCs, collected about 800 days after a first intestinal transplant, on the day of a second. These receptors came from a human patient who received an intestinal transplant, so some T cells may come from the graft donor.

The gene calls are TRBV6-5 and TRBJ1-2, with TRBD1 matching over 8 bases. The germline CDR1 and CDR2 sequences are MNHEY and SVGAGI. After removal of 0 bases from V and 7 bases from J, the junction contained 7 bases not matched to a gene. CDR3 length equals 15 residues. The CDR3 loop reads CASSYSNRGKGGYTF. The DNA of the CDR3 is TGTGCCAGCAGTTACTCGAACAGGGGGAAGGGTGGCTACACCTTC.

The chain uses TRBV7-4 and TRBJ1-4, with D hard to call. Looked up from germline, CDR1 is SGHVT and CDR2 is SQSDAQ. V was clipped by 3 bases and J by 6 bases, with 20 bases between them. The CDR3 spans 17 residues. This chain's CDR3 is CASSFVWPRRGHEKLFF. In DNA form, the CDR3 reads TGTGCCAGCAGCTTTGTTTGGCCGCGGCGTGGGCATGAAAAACTGTTTTTT.

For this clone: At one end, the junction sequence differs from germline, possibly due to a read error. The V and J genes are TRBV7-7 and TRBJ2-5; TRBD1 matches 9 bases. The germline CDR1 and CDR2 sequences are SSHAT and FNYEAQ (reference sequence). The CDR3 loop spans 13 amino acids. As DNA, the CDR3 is TGTGCTAGCAGCCGGGACAGGGAAGAGACCCAGTACTTC. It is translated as CASSRDREETQYF.

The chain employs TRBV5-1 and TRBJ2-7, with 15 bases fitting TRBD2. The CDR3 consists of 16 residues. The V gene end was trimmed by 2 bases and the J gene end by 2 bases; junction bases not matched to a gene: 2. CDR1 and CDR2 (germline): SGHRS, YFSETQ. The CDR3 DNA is TGCGCCAGCAGCTTTGGACTAGCGGGAGGGGCCTACGAGCAGTACTTC. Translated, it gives CASSFGLAGGAYEQYF.

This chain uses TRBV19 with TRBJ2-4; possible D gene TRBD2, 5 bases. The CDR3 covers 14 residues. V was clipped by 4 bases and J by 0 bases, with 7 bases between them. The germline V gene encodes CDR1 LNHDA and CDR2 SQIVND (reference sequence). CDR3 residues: CASSNAGAKNIQYF. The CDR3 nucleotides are TGTGCCAGTAGTAATGCGGGAGCCAAAAACATTCAGTACTTC.

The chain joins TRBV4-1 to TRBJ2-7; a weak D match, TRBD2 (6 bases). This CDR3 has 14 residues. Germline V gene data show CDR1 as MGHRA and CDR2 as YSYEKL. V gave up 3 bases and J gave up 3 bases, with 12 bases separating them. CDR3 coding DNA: TGCGCCAGCAGCCATGGGGGACTCCTCTACGAGCAGTACTTC. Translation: CASSHGGLLYEQYF.

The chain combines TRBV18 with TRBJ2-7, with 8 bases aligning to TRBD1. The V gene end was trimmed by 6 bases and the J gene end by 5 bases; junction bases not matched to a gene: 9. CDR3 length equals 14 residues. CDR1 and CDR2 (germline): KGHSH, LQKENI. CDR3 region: CASSHRSQGDEQYF. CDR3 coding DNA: TGTGCCAGCTCGCACAGGTCACAGGGGGACGAGCAGTACTTC. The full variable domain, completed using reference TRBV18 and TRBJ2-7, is NAGVMQNPRHLVRRRGQEARLRCSPMKGHSHVYWYRQLPEEGLKFMVYLQKENIIDESGMPKERFSAEFPKEGPSILRIQQVVRGDSAAYFCASSHRSQGDEQYFGPGTRLTVT.

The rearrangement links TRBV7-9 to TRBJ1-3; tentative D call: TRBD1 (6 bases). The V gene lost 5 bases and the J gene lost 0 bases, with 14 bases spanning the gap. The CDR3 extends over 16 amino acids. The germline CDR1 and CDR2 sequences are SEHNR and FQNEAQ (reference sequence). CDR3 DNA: TGTGCCAGCAGCGCTGGGAACAGGGCCTCTGGAAACACCATATATTTT. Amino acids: CASSAGNRASGNTIYF. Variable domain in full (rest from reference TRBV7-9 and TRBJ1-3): DTGVSQNPRHKITKRGQNVTFRCDPISEHNRLYWYRQTLGQGPEFLTYFQNEAQLEKSRLLSDRFSAERPKGSFSTLEIQRTEQGDSAMYLCASSAGNRASGNTIYFGEGSWLTVV.

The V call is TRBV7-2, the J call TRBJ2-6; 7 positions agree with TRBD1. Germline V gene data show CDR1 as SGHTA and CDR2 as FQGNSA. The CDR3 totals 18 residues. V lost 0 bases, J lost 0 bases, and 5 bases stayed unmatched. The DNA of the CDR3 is TGTGCCAGCAGCTTAGCAGGGGGCTCCGTCTCTGGGGCCAACGTCCTGACTTTC. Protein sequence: CASSLAGGSVSGANVLTF.

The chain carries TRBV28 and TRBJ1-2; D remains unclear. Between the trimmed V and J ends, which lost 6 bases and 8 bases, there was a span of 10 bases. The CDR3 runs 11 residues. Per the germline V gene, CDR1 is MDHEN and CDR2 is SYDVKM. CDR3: CASSYRDGYTF. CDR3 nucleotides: TGTGCCAGCAGCTACCGCGACGGCTACACCTTC.

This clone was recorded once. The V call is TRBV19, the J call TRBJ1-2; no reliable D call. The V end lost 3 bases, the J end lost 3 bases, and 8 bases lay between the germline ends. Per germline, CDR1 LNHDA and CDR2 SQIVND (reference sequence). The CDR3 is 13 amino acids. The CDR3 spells CASSMPEDYGYTF. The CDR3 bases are TGTGCCAGTAGTATGCCGGAAGACTATGGCTACACCTTC.

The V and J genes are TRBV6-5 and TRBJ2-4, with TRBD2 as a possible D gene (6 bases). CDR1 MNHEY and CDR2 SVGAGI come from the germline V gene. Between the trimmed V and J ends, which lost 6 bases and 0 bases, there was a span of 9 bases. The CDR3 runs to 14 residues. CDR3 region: CASSRGLAKNIQYF. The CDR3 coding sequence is TGTGCCAGCAGCCGGGGACTAGCCAAAAACATTCAGTACTTC.

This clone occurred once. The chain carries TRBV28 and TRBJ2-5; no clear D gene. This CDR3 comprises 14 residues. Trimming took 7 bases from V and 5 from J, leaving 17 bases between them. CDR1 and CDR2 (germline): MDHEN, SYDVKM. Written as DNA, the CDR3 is TGTGCCAGCACCTTGGGTGGGCCGCGGGAGACCCAGTACTTC. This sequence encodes CASTLGGPRETQYF.

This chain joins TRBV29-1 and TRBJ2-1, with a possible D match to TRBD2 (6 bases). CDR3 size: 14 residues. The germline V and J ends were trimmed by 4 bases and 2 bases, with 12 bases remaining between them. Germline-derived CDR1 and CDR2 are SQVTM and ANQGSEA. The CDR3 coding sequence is TGCAGCGTTGTAAAGACTAGAACCTACAATGAGCAGTTCTTC. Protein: CSVVKTRTYNEQFF.

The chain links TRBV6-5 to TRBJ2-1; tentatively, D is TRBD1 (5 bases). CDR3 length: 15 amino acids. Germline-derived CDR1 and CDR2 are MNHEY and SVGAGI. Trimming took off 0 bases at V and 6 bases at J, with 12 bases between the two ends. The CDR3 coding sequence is TGTGCCAGCAGTTACTCGAACCAACAGGTCAATGAGCAGTTCTTC. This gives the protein CASSYSNQQVNEQFF.

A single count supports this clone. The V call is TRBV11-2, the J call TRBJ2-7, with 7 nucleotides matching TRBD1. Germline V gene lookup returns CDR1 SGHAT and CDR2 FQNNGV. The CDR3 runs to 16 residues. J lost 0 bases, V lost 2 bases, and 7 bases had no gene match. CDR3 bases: TGTGCCAGCAGCTTAATTGGGACAGCAAGCTCCTACGAGCAGTACTTC. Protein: CASSLIGTASSYEQYF.

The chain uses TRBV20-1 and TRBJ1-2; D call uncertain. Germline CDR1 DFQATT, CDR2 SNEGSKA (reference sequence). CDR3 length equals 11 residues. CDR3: CTYPANYGYTF. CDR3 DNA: TGCACCTACCCGGCTAACTATGGCTACACCTTC.

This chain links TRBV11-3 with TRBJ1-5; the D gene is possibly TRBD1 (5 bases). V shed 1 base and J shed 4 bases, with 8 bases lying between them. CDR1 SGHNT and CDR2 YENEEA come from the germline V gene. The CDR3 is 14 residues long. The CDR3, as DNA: TGTGCCAGCAGCTTAGGGGGGGAAAATCAGCCCCAGCATTTT. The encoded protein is CASSLGGENQPQHF.

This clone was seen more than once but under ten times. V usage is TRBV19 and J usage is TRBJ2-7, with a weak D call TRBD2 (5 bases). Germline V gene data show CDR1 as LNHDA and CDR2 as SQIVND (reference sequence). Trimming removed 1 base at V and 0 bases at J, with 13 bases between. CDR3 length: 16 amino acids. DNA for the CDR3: TGTGCCAGTAGTATAGTTGGACTCTCGAACTCCTACGAGCAGTACTTC. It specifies CASSIVGLSNSYEQYF.

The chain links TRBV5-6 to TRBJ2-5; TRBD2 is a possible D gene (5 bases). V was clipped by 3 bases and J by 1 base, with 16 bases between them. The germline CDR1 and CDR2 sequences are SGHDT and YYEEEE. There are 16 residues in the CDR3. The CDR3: CASSSPNRRLQETQYF. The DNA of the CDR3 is TGTGCCAGCAGCTCCCCGAACCGGAGGCTCCAAGAGACCCAGTACTTC.

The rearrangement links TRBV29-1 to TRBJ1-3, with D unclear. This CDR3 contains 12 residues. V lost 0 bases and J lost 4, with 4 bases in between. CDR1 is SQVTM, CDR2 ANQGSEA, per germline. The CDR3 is CSVEDRGNTIYF. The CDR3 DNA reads TGCAGCGTTGAAGATCGGGGAAACACCATATATTTT. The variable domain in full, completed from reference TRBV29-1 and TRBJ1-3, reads SAVISQKPSRDICQRGTSLTIQCQVDSQVTMMFWYRQQPGQSLTLIATANQGSEATYESGFVIDKFPISRPNLTFSTLTVSNMSPEDSSIYLCSVEDRGNTIYFGEGSWLTVV.

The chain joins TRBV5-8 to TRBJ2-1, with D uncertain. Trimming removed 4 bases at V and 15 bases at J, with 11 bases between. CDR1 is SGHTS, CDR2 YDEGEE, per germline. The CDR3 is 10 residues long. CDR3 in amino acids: CASSLTVVFF. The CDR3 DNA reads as TGTGCCAGCAGCCTGACGGTGGTGTTCTTC.

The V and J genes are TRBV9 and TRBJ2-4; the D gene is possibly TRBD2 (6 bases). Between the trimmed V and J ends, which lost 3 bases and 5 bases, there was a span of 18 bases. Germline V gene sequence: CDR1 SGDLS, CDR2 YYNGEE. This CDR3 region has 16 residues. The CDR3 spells CASSGGGLPDQNIQYF. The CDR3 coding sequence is TGTGCCAGCAGCGGTGGGGGACTTCCTGATCAAAACATTCAGTACTTC.

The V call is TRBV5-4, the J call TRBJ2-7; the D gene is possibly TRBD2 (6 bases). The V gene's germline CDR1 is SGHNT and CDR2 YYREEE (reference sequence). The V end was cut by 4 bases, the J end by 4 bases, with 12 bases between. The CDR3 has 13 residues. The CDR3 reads CASSQDYLYEQYF. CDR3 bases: TGTGCCAGCAGCCAGGACTATCTATACGAGCAGTACTTC.

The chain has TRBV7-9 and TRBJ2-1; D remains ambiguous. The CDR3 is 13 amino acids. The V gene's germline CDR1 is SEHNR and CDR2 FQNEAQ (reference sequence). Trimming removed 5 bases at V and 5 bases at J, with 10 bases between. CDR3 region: CASSPPSNNEQFF. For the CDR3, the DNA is TGTGCCAGCAGCCCTCCTTCGAACAATGAGCAGTTCTTC.

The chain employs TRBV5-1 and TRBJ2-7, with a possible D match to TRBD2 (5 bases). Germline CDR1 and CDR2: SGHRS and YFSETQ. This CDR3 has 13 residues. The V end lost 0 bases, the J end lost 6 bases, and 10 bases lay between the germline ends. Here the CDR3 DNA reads TGCGCCAGCAGCTTGGCCTATGCGGGCGAGCAGTACTTC. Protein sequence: CASSLAYAGEQYF.

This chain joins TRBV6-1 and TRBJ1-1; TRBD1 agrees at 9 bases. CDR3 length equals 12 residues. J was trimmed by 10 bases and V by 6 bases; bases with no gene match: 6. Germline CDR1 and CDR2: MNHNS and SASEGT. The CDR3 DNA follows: TGTGCCAGCAGAACCGGGACAGGGACAGCTTTCTTT. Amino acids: CASRTGTGTAFF.